This T cell receptor beta chain was documented in a study of T cells in Graves' hyperthyroidism and ophthalmopathy (dated 2019 in TCRdb). Broadly, across the study: TCR V-J signatures able to tell the groups apart were searched for in a discovery cohort of 90 to 100 patients, of whom more than 40 had Graves' ophthalmopathy and more than 55 had stable Graves' hyperthyroidism. The paper reports TCR Vbeta CDR3 sequencing of some 140 peripheral blood samples: approximately 41 ophthalmopathy, about 75 hyperthyroidism and some 17 progressor patients. In addition, the study compared T-cell repertoires in thyroid tissue and in blood from roughly 6 Graves' hyperthyroidism patients. The roughly 100 discovery patients were randomly divided into training and test sets at a 7:3 ratio. Whether ophthalmopathy could be predicted prospectively was tested in an independent validation cohort made up of 18 to 20 hyperthyroidism patients plus 17 patients who later progressed to ophthalmopathy. Following sampling, methimazole starting at 30 mg daily was given to hyperthyroidism patients, and high-dose intravenous methylprednisolone was given to ophthalmopathy patients. Paper-wide results and their limitations: No statistical method was used to set the sample size in advance, and investigators knew the group allocation. Most expanded thyroid clonotypes (frequency above 0.001) were also detected in blood, a finding suggesting that blood repertoires may reflect thyroid immune responses. In validation, the model predicted progression to ophthalmopathy with around 71% sensitivity and 72% to 85% specificity, a median of about six months before onset. Ophthalmopathy was separated from stable hyperthyroidism by a 13 V-J signature model, with roughly 88% sensitivity and about 81% specificity obtained in cross-validation and 80%/75% obtained in testing.

The TCR beta CDR3 regions were amplified from RNA transcripts. A first-round RT-PCR of the TCR CDR3 used the HTBI primer set with the Qiagen OneStep RT-PCR kit. Libraries were constructed in a second round of multiplex PCR, after which size selection and purification were performed. Libraries were sequenced paired-end with 100 bp reads on an Illumina HiSeq2000. Per the original workflow: Raw data were processed with SOAPnuke, discarding reads with adapters, uncalled bases, mean Phred below 15, or no exact constant-primer or identifier match. High-quality paired reads were merged using COPE v1.2.5, and each unique nucleotide sequence was defined as a clonotype. MiTCR v1.1 was used to align clonotypes to the IMGT TRBV, TRBD and TRBJ reference segments. Only V-J combinations with frequency above 0.0001, covering 98% to 99.2% of repertoires, were analysed. The TCS score was defined as F50 (clonal expansion) divided by E x V (chaos), with BLOSUM62-based TCRdist calculated between CDR3 peptides within each V-J. Welch's t-statistics and random forest reduced roughly 540 V-J features to 13, which were used in a naive Bayes classifier (R e1071). The similarity between thyroid and blood repertoires was quantified using the Morisita-Horn index. TCRdb ran its own pipeline on the public reads, namely fastp trimming at Q25 and MiXCR clone calling, and kept in-frame beta chains. For every CDR3 protein sequence, its rows merge into one entry that carries the most common genes and DNA. The V and J calls and clone size come from TCRdb's table, not from the authors' own analysis. Counted in this sample were about 500,000 distinct CDR3 sequences; about 45% of them appeared once. The ten largest clones capture about 43% of the sample.

Patients with uncontrolled infections, other autoimmune diseases, pregnancy or lactation were excluded. Diagnoses were based on clinical symptoms, serum thyroxine and TRAb, thyroid ultrasound and orbital computed tomography. Total RNA was extracted using Trizol reagent, and RNA quality was assessed on an Agilent 2100 Bioanalyzer. This clonotype showed up many times. Its cognate antigen has yet to be identified. Within one base of it there is no much larger clone, and no base qualities were kept. Deletion took 8 bases off V and 0 bases off J, with a span of 7 bases between the germline ends. Reading from cysteine to phenylalanine, the CDR3 counts 12 amino acids. Solely the CDR3 DNA is kept, with 36 bases framed from the first base.

Sequencing was performed on peripheral blood or thyroid tissue (not recorded which). This receptor chain uses TRBV12-3 or TRBV12-4 and TRBJ1-1, with the D segment identity uncertain. The TCR sequence derives from an adult woman with Graves' disease, either hyperthyroidism or ophthalmopathy (not recorded which). The sequenced DNA is TGTGCCAGCGAATTCTTGAACACTGAAGCTTTCTTT. It translates to CASEFLNTEAFF.